This T cell receptor (beta chain) is drawn from a study of immune evolution from preneoplasia to lung adenocarcinoma. From germline, CDR1 is SGHRS and CDR2 YFSETQ. V dropped 0 bases and J dropped 1 base, with 13 bases sitting between them. The CDR3 spans 16 residues. Between about 2014 and 2018, patients underwent resection in Japan or China. The table came from immunoSEQ multiplex PCR; TCRdb's copy has only in-frame clones and leaves some out. Of approximately 11,000 clones detected, more than 70% appear once; the ten largest clones hold about 30%. This clonotype was sampled from a person in their sixties with lung adenocarcinoma. Some clones in this sample may be carry-over from other donors' samples. The rearrangement uses TRBV5-1 and TRBJ1-1; maybe TRBD1 (5 bases). The sequenced sample was FFPE normal lung tissue adjacent to the tumor. The CDR3, as DNA: TGCGCCAGCAGCTTGGGGACCCGAGGGGCGAACACTGAAGCTTTCTTT. The encoded protein is CASSLGTRGANTEAFF.